This T cell receptor beta chain stems from a study of blood T cell repertoires in COVID-19. Germline V gene sequence: CDR1 MNHGY, CDR2 SAAAGT. This CDR3 is 21 amino acids long. V lost 2 bases, J lost 2 bases, and 15 bases stayed unmatched. The protocol was immunoSEQ multiplex PCR, while the TCRdb copy is restricted to in-frame clones and leaves out a portion. The table lists a few hundred thousand clones, around 89% of them singletons. This rearrangement joins TRBV6-8 to TRBJ2-3; 14 bases align to TRBD2. What was sequenced was PBMCs or T cells enriched from blood (not recorded which). This receptor was taken from a young man who had been exposed to COVID-19. Written as DNA, the CDR3 is TGTGCCAGCAGTTACACGGGACTAGCGGGGGCCCCAACCGAACTCACAGATACGCAGTATTTT. Its translation is CASSYTGLAGAPTELTDTQYF.